These 6 T cell receptor beta chains were sequenced from one sample in a study of beta chain features in type 1 diabetes. General observations from the study: Across all four CD4+ subsets, people with type 1 diabetes showed modestly shorter TCRB CDR3s.

These receptors have no known antigen. Isolated RNA was reverse transcribed in full, so expressed TCRB transcripts were sequenced. TCRdb keeps only in-frame clones here, not all; method: immunoSEQ multiplex PCR. The sample holds 300,000 to 350,000 clones, 13% seen once. What was sequenced was naive CD4+ T cells from blood. The receptors shown here come from a woman younger than 35 with type 1 diabetes.

V is TRBV27 and J is TRBJ1-5, with a weak D call TRBD1 (6 bases). V was cut by 4 bases and J by 6 bases, with 13 bases left in between. The CDR3 spans 14 residues. The germline V gene encodes CDR1 MNHEY and CDR2 SMNVEV (reference sequence). The CDR3 reads CASSSTGFRQPQHF. The CDR3 DNA sequence: TGTGCCAGCAGTTCCACAGGGTTTCGTCAGCCCCAGCATTTT.

The sample holds a few counts of this clone. The rearrangement uses TRBV11-2 and TRBJ2-5; 11 bases are a match to TRBD1. The germline V gene has CDR1 SGHAT and CDR2 FQNNGV. This CDR3 has 15 residues. Trimming took 4 bases from V and 5 from J; bases not matched to a gene: 6. CDR3 residues: CASSSGQGAPETQYF. The CDR3 DNA reads TGTGCCAGCAGCTCAGGACAGGGGGCGCCGGAGACCCAGTACTTC.

The CDR3, as DNA: TGTGCCAGCAGAACAGGGACAGGGGGACACTACGAGCAGTACTTC. Its translation: CASRTGTGGHYEQYF. This chain connects TRBV6-5 to TRBJ2-7; TRBD1 aligns across 11 bases. Trimming cost V 6 bases and J 3 bases; bases outside gene matches: 7. CDR1 MNHEY and CDR2 SVGAGI come from the germline V gene. The CDR3 totals 15 residues.

This clone was detected a few times. V usage is TRBV11-2 and J usage is TRBJ2-3, with TRBD2 identical over 10 bases. Per germline, CDR1 SGHAT and CDR2 FQNNGV. V lost 3 bases to trimming and J lost 2 bases; unmatched junction nucleotides: 2. This CDR3 spans 15 amino acids. CDR3 loop: CASSFGLAVTDTQYF. The CDR3 nucleotides read TGTGCCAGCAGCTTCGGACTAGCGGTCACAGATACGCAGTATTTT. Using reference TRBV11-2 and TRBJ2-3 for the parts outside the CDR3, the full variable domain is EAGVAQSPRYKIIEKRQSVAFWCNPISGHATLYWYQQILGQGPKLLIQFQNNGVVDDSQLPKDRFSAERLKGVDSTLKIQPAKLEDSAVYLCASSFGLAVTDTQYFGPGTRLTVL.

This chain uses TRBV6-5 with TRBJ2-7; the match to TRBD1 covers 9 bases. The CDR3 has 15 residues. After removal of 0 bases from V and 3 bases from J, the junction contained 3 bases not matched to a gene. The germline CDR1 and CDR2 sequences are MNHEY and SVGAGI. CDR3 sequence (DNA): TGTGCCAGCAGTTACTCTGGGACAGGGTTCTACGAGCAGTACTTC. Its protein product is CASSYSGTGFYEQYF.

The rearrangement uses TRBV7-2 and TRBJ1-2; D might be TRBD1 (6 bases). CDR1 SGHTA and CDR2 FQGNSA come from the germline V gene. The CDR3 has 15 amino acids. Trimming pared 4 bases from V and 5 bases from J, leaving 17 bases between. In DNA form, the CDR3 reads TGTGCCAGCAGCTGGACAGTTCCGACGGGATATGGCTACACCTTC. As protein: CASSWTVPTGYGYTF.